These T cell receptor beta chains were read from a single sample in a study of blood T cell repertoires in COVID-19. TCRdb's table, derived via immunoSEQ multiplex PCR, lists solely in-frame clones and lacks some. The sample lists a few hundred thousand clones, 75% to 85% occurring once. Sequencing was carried out using peripheral blood. All receptors come from a man aged 50 to 59 with active or convalescent COVID-19. The CDR3 runs from the conserved cysteine through the conserved F or W. Each record gives: J gene, CDR3 length, D gene, V gene, clone size, CDR3 protein, CDR3 DNA. D genes are given only for firm matches. Only part of the rows carry a size: once, few, many, or a class if the clone is expanded.

TRBJ1-2	14	.	TRBV5-5	.	CASSLGPGDYGYTF	TGTGCCAGCAGCTTGGGGCCAGGGGATTACGGCTACACCTTC
TRBJ1-5	13	.	TRBV27	.	CASSPSLHQPQHF	TGTGCCAGCAGTCCTAGTCTCCATCAGCCCCAGCATTTT
TRBJ1-5	14	TRBD1	TRBV6-7	.	CASSLTGGNQPQHF	TGTGCCAGCAGTTTGACAGGGGGCAATCAGCCCCAGCATTTT
TRBJ2-5	14	TRBD1	TRBV5-4	.	CASSSKTGQETQYF	TGTGCCAGCAGCTCCAAGACAGGGCAAGAGACCCAGTACTTC
TRBJ2-4	15	TRBD2	TRBV6-2/TRBV6-3	.	CASSQTSGGASIQYF	TGTGCCAGCAGCCAGACTAGCGGGGGGGCTTCCATTCAGTACTTC
TRBJ1-2	15	.	TRBV2	once	CASSLDSKPNYGYTF	TGTGCCAGCAGCTTAGACAGCAAACCTAACTATGGCTACACCTTC
TRBJ2-1	17	TRBD2	TRBV7-8	.	CASSMISGGLSYNEQFF	TGTGCCAGCAGCATGATTAGCGGGGGTTTATCCTACAATGAGCAGTTCTTC
TRBJ2-1	15	.	TRBV4-3	.	CASSQEVVADNEQFF	TGCGCCAGCAGCCAAGAGGTCGTAGCGGACAATGAGCAGTTCTTC
TRBJ2-1	16	.	TRBV27	.	CASSLYPGSSYNEQFF	TGTGCCAGCAGTTTATATCCGGGAAGCTCCTACAATGAGCAGTTCTTC
TRBJ2-7	15	TRBD2	TRBV5-1	once	CASSWNGGDIYEQYF	TGCGCCAGCAGTTGGAACGGGGGGGACATATACGAGCAGTACTTC